This T cell receptor (beta chain) was sequenced in a study of beta chain features in type 1 diabetes. Study results and caveats: Researchers report that Type 1 diabetes patients had moderately but significantly shorter TCRB CDR3s across all four CD4+ subsets.

The authors reverse transcribed all of the isolated RNA, so sequencing captured expressed TCRB transcripts. Method: immunoSEQ multiplex PCR; TCRdb's copy keeps in-frame clones and lacks some. The repertoire holds about 650,000 clones, 9.5% to 15% seen once, with 0.095% to 0.15% in the top ten. This clone turned up a few times. Its antigen remains unidentified. The length of the CDR3 is 13 residues. The junction had 8 bases not matched to a gene; V was cut back by 5 bases and J by 4 bases. Germline V gene lookup returns CDR1 SQVTM and CDR2 ANQGSEA. Sequencing was performed on naive CD4+ T cells from blood. The chain combines TRBV29-1 with TRBJ2-7; 7 bases match TRBD1. This receptor was obtained from a man younger than 40 with type 1 diabetes. The DNA of the CDR3 is TGCAGCGTTACCGGGACAGTGCTATACGAGCAGTACTTC. Its translation: CSVTGTVLYEQYF.